Presented here are 9 T cell receptor beta chains from one specimen sequenced in a study of early T cells in non-severe SARS-CoV-2 infection. TCRdb reanalysed the 5' RACE reads using MiXCR and keeps one entry per CDR3 protein. The sample contains just under 60,000 distinct CDR3 sequences, more than 7.5% of which appear only once. The sample consisted of whole blood. These receptors came from an adult who was a healthcare worker with PCR-confirmed SARS-CoV-2 infection or an uninfected control (not recorded which).

The CDR3 loop reads CASRGGTGLSYEQYF. Written as DNA, the CDR3 is TGTGCCAGCAGGGGCGGGACAGGGCTCTCCTACGAGCAGTACTTC. The chain recombines TRBV7-8 with TRBJ2-7; TRBD1 matches 9 bases. J was trimmed by 0 bases and V by 6 bases; bases with no gene match: 6. Germline-derived CDR1 and CDR2 are SGHVS and FQNEAQ. The CDR3 spans 15 residues.

This clonotype occurred many times. The chain employs TRBV11-2 and TRBJ2-7; D is unclear. The length of the CDR3 is 12 residues. Germline V lookup: CDR1 SGHAT, CDR2 FQNNGV. V dropped 5 bases and J dropped 5 bases, with 10 bases sitting between them. CDR3 amino acids: CASSPDMNEQYF. For the CDR3, the DNA is TGTGCCAGCAGCCCGGATATGAACGAGCAGTACTTC.

This clonotype was picked up many times. The chain carries TRBV29-1 and TRBJ1-2; D is undetermined. V lost 1 base and J 4 bases, leaving 7 bases between the germline ends. The CDR3 totals 12 residues. The germline CDR1 and CDR2 sequences are SQVTM and ANQGSEA. CDR3 in DNA: TGCAGCGTTGAAGGGCGTGGCTATGGCTACACCTTC. Encoded protein: CSVEGRGYGYTF.

This clonotype was counted between two and nine times. The chain links TRBV28 to TRBJ2-4; D may match TRBD1 or TRBD2 (6 bases each). Germline V lookup: CDR1 MDHEN, CDR2 SYDVKM. V was clipped by 8 bases and J by 5 bases, with 13 bases between them. The CDR3 length is 13 residues. The DNA of the CDR3 is TGTGCCAGCGGTCGAGGGGGGCAAAACATTCAGTACTTC. Translating it yields CASGRGGQNIQYF. The full variable domain, with the rest looked up from reference TRBV28 and TRBJ2-4, is DVKVTQSSRYLVKRTGEKVFLECVQDMDHENMFWYRQDPGLGLRLIYFSYDVKMKEKGDIPEGYSVSREKKERFSLILESASTNQTSMYLCASGRGGQNIQYFGAGTRLSVL.

This clonotype was recorded many times. The chain carries TRBV4-1 and TRBJ1-4, with 10 bases lining up with TRBD1. CDR1 and CDR2 (germline): MGHRA, YSYEKL. J lost 5 bases, V lost 4 bases, and 10 bases had no gene match. This CDR3 spans 17 amino acids. This chain's CDR3 is CASSPLGQGGKNEKLFF. DNA of the CDR3: TGCGCCAGCAGCCCTCTAGGACAGGGGGGAAAAAATGAAAAACTGTTTTTT.

This chain joins TRBV25-1 and TRBJ1-2; D remains ambiguous. Germline lookup yields CDR1 MGHDK and CDR2 SYGVNS. The CDR3 is made up of 13 amino acids. Trimming stripped 5 bases from V and 8 bases from J, with 15 bases between. CDR3 loop: CASSLGPQEGYTF. The DNA for the CDR3 is TGTGCCAGCAGTCTCGGCCCACAAGAAGGCTACACCTTC.

This clonotype showed up many times. The rearrangement links TRBV7-8 to TRBJ1-1, with a weak D call TRBD1 (6 bases). CDR3 length: 16 residues. CDR1 and CDR2 from the germline V gene are SGHVS and FQNEAQ. V was trimmed by 1 base and J by 0 bases, leaving 12 bases between them. The CDR3 sequence: CASSLERGRLNTEAFF. CDR3 DNA sequence: TGTGCCAGCAGCTTAGAGCGGGGGCGCCTGAACACTGAAGCTTTCTTT.

This chain uses TRBV20-1 with TRBJ1-1; 9 nucleotides align to TRBD1. V shed 4 bases and J 5 bases; nucleotides not matched to a gene: 5. Looked up from germline, CDR1 is DFQATT and CDR2 is SNEGSKA (reference sequence). The CDR3 contains 13 residues. The CDR3 here is CSATLGTGTEAFF. CDR3 nucleotide sequence: TGCAGTGCTACCTTAGGGACAGGGACTGAAGCTTTCTTT.

Ten or more counts support this clonotype. This rearrangement joins TRBV29-1 to TRBJ2-7; D tentatively reads TRBD1 or TRBD2 (5 bases each). Germline V gives CDR1 SQVTM, CDR2 ANQGSEA. Trimming cost V 7 bases and J 6 bases, with 19 bases left between them. CDR3 size: 13 residues. CDR3 DNA: TGCAGCGCCGGACGGGGCGAGGGCTCCGAGCAGTACTTC. Its translation: CSAGRGEGSEQYF.